The rows below give T cell receptor beta chains drawn from one sample of a study of blood T cell repertoires in COVID-19. The repertoire was sequenced with immunoSEQ multiplex PCR; TCRdb's copy has only in-frame clones and lacks some. The sample includes about 120,000 clones, 80% to 90% of them seen just once. The sequenced material came from peripheral blood. Source of these receptors: a human donor with acute or convalescent COVID-19. The donor label of this sample is uncertain. Both conserved end residues are part of each CDR3. A D gene is named only where the DNA matches it firmly. Expanded clones get a size class; other rows say once, few or many, or leave the size out.

J gene,clone size,D gene,V gene,CDR3 protein,CDR3 DNA
TRBJ1-5,NA,NA,TRBV7-2,CASSLGTGFRQPQHF,TGTGCCAGCAGCTTAGGTACAGGGTTTAGGCAGCCCCAGCATTTT
TRBJ1-2,NA,TRBD1,TRBV19,CASTRQGMRHYGYTF,TGTGCCAGTACTAGACAGGGAATGCGCCACTATGGCTACACCTTC
TRBJ1-2,NA,NA,TRBV6-5,CASSSIRQDLYGYTF,TGTGCCAGCAGTTCTATAAGGCAGGATCTCTATGGCTACACCTTC
TRBJ2-1,NA,NA,TRBV12-3/TRBV12-4,CASSFRQAEQFF,TGTGCCAGCAGTTTCCGACAGGCTGAGCAGTTCTTC
TRBJ2-2,NA,TRBD2,TRBV19,CASSPVPQREATGELFF,TGTGCCAGTAGTCCCGTGCCCCAGCGGGAGGCTACCGGGGAGCTGTTTTTT
TRBJ1-5,NA,NA,TRBV2,CASSDRDQPQHF,TGTGCCAGCAGTGATCGGGATCAGCCCCAGCATTTT
TRBJ2-1,NA,NA,TRBV5-4,CASSQSDRSYNEQFF,TGTGCCAGCAGCCAATCAGACAGATCCTACAATGAGCAGTTCTTC
TRBJ2-1,NA,NA,TRBV4-3,CASSISGSLSNEQFF,TGCGCCAGCAGTATAAGCGGAAGCCTCTCCAATGAGCAGTTCTTC
TRBJ1-1,NA,NA,TRBV29-1,CSVLPRGVESLNTEAFF,TGCAGCGTTCTCCCCAGGGGCGTCGAGTCCCTGAACACTGAAGCTTTCTTT
TRBJ2-1,NA,NA,TRBV6-7,CASSYSYRNEQFF,TGTGCCAGCAGTTACTCGTATAGAAATGAGCAGTTCTTC
TRBJ2-7,NA,NA,TRBV3-1/TRBV3-2,CASSQDRAGRHSSYEQYF,TGTGCCAGCAGCCAAGATCGGGCGGGGCGACATAGCTCCTACGAGCAGTACTTC
TRBJ1-5,NA,NA,TRBV4-2,CASSQARNQPQHF,TGTGCCAGCAGCCAAGCTCGCAATCAGCCCCAGCATTTT
TRBJ2-1,NA,NA,TRBV7-3,CASSLNPGRLYNEQFF,TGTGCCAGCAGCTTAAACCCCGGTAGACTATACAATGAGCAGTTCTTC
TRBJ1-3,NA,TRBD1,TRBV3-1/TRBV3-2,CASSRQGAAYGNTIYF,TGTGCCAGCAGCCGACAGGGGGCAGCCTATGGAAACACCATATATTTT
TRBJ2-1,NA,TRBD2,TRBV5-1,CASSALAEAYNEQFF,TGCGCCAGCAGCGCACTAGCGGAAGCTTACAATGAGCAGTTCTTC
TRBJ2-1,NA,TRBD2,TRBV7-6,CASSLRGGRDNEQFF,TGTGCCAGCAGCTTACGGGGGGGAAGAGACAATGAGCAGTTCTTC
TRBJ1-6,NA,NA,TRBV21-1,CASSKAAPSDSPLHF,TGTGCCAGCAGCAAAGCTGCCCCTTCGGATTCACCCCTCCACTTT
TRBJ1-1,NA,NA,TRBV7-8,CASSANGALDTEAFF,TGTGCCAGCAGCGCGAACGGTGCATTGGACACTGAAGCTTTCTTT
TRBJ2-1,NA,NA,TRBV19,CASSVYRASYNEQFF,TGTGCCAGTAGTGTGTACAGGGCTTCCTACAATGAGCAGTTCTTC
TRBJ2-7,NA,NA,TRBV27,CASSQFTGYYEQYF,TGTGCCAGCAGCCAATTCACAGGCTACTACGAGCAGTACTTC
TRBJ2-3,NA,NA,TRBV10-3,CAISPENSSTDTQYF,TGTGCCATCAGTCCGGAGAACTCTAGCACAGATACGCAGTATTTT
TRBJ1-1,once,NA,TRBV28,CALGGTEAFF,TGTGCCTTGGGGGGCACTGAAGCTTTCTTT
TRBJ2-5,NA,TRBD2,TRBV19,CASSLGLGLKTQYF,TGTGCCAGTAGTCTCGGACTAGGTCTGAAGACCCAGTACTTC
TRBJ1-1,NA,TRBD1,TRBV19,CASSLRDRAEAFF,TGTGCCAGTAGTCTACGAGACAGGGCCGAGGCTTTCTTT
TRBJ1-2,NA,NA,TRBV4-3,CASSQEESRDIPYGYTF,TGCGCCAGCAGCCAAGAGGAGTCCCGGGACATACCCTATGGCTACACCTTC
TRBJ1-2,once,NA,TRBV12-3/TRBV12-4,CASSLSLYYGYTF,TGTGCCAGCAGTTTATCCTTATACTATGGCTACACCTTC
TRBJ2-5,NA,TRBD2,TRBV7-9,CASSFGVTSGTTNQYF,TGTGCCAGCAGCTTTGGGGTGACTAGCGGGACCACGAACCAGTACTTC
TRBJ2-3,NA,NA,TRBV14,CASSQGGSDTQYF,TGTGCCAGCAGCCAAGGCGGATCAGATACGCAGTATTTT
TRBJ2-3,NA,NA,TRBV18,CASSPTRFTDTQYF,TGTGCCAGCTCACCAACTCGGTTCACAGATACGCAGTATTTT
TRBJ2-3,NA,TRBD2,TRBV2,CASTRAGLAQDTQYF,TGTGCCAGCACTAGAGCTGGACTAGCTCAAGATACGCAGTATTTT
TRBJ2-1,NA,TRBD1,TRBV6-5,CASSIAGTGNNEQFF,TGTGCCAGCAGTATCGCCGGGACAGGCAACAATGAGCAGTTCTTC
TRBJ2-1,once,TRBD1,TRBV7-2,CASSLAGIVGTGNNEQFF,TGTGCCAGCAGCTTAGCGGGCATTGTGGGGACAGGGAACAATGAGCAGTTCTTC
TRBJ2-3,few,NA,TRBV10-3,CAISENREDTQYF,TGTGCCATCAGTGAGAACCGGGAGGATACGCAGTATTTT
TRBJ2-7,few,NA,TRBV7-9,CASSPNTGQEVF,TGTGCCAGCAGCCCAAATACTGGACAAGAAGTCTTC
TRBJ2-1,NA,NA,TRBV2,CASSDPQALFF,TGTGCCAGCAGTGATCCCCAGGCCCTGTTCTTC
TRBJ2-7,NA,TRBD2,TRBV28,CASSPTSGGAMEQYF,TGTGCCAGCAGCCCGACTAGCGGGGGGGCAATGGAGCAGTACTTC
TRBJ2-7,NA,TRBD1,TRBV5-4,CASTVGQEQSGEQYF,TGTGCCAGCACCGTGGGACAGGAACAATCGGGGGAGCAGTACTTC
TRBJ2-1,NA,TRBD1,TRBV5-1,CASSLNLGQSYNEQFF,TGCGCCAGCAGCTTGAACTTGGGACAGTCATACAATGAGCAGTTCTTC
TRBJ2-2,NA,NA,TRBV7-2,CASSPASATNTGELFF,TGTGCCAGCAGCCCCGCTAGCGCAACGAACACCGGGGAGCTGTTTTTT
TRBJ1-5,NA,NA,TRBV27,CASRPRGGQPQHF,TGTGCCAGCAGGCCCCGGGGGGGTCAGCCCCAGCATTTT